What follows are 10 T cell receptor beta chains derived from one specimen sequenced in a study of neurological immune-mediated disorders (dated by TCRdb to between 2017 and 2020). The protocol used for the library was 5' RACE. The instrument was an Illumina HiSeq 2500. The public reads were quality trimmed at Q25 with fastp and then assembled into clones with MiXCR by TCRdb, keeping productive beta chains. Every CDR3 protein is listed once, alongside the most common genes and DNA of its rows. For this sample there are approximately 38,000 distinct CDR3 sequences; about 9.9% appear just once. The ten largest make up 3% to 4% of the sample. The sequenced material came from CD4+ T cells from blood. The receptors derive from a woman in her 30s with HTLV-1-associated myelopathy (HAM/TSP).

This clonotype was seen once. A much larger clone lies one base from this, so it may be a read error. The V gene is TRBV19, the J gene TRBJ2-1; the D gene is possibly TRBD1 (5 bases). From germline, CDR1 is LNHDA and CDR2 SQIVND (reference sequence). The length of the CDR3 is 13 residues. V shed 8 bases and J shed 0 bases, with 8 bases lying between them. As DNA, the CDR3 is TGTGCCAGTGGCAGGGTCTCCTACAATGAGCAGTTCTTC. It translates to CASGRVSYNEQFF.

This clonotype has a count of ten or more. The CDR3, as DNA: TGTGCCAGCGGGGAGACCCTGAAACTGTTTTTT. This sequence encodes CASGETLKLFF. The rearrangement links TRBV2 to TRBJ1-4; the D is unclear. The V and J ends lost 8 bases and 11 bases respectively, with 12 bases between them. This CDR3 has 11 amino acids. Per germline, CDR1 SNHLY and CDR2 FYNNEI.

This clonotype was recorded at least ten times. V and J are TRBV7-6 and TRBJ2-7, with 8 bases aligning to TRBD1. This CDR3 comprises 14 residues. Trimming at V came to 6 bases and at J to 2 bases, leaving 6 bases not matched to a gene. Germline V lookup: CDR1 SGHVS, CDR2 FNYEAQ. The CDR3 loop reads CASRPQGGTYEQYF. The CDR3 region has the DNA TGTGCCAGCAGACCACAGGGGGGAACCTACGAGCAGTACTTC.

This clonotype is termed medium-sized. J is TRBJ1-3 and V is TRBV20-1; D remains unclear. Germline V gene lookup returns CDR1 DFQATT and CDR2 SNEGSKA (reference sequence). V was shortened by 6 bases and J by 0 bases, with 12 bases between the two germline ends. The length of the CDR3 is 14 residues. The CDR3 protein is CSASPTDSGNTIYF. The CDR3 DNA is TGCAGTGCCTCCCCAACAGACTCTGGAAACACCATATATTTT.

This clonotype was counted ten times or more. The chain combines TRBV27 with TRBJ2-1, with 8 positions matching TRBD1. After removal of 2 bases from V and 9 bases from J, the junction contained 24 bases not matched to a gene. The germline CDR1 and CDR2 sequences are MNHEY and SMNVEV (reference sequence). The CDR3 is 20 residues long. CDR3 loop: CASSLVKSPVGQGNLGEQFF. CDR3 nucleotides: TGTGCCAGCAGTTTAGTGAAATCCCCCGTCGGACAGGGTAATTTGGGTGAGCAGTTCTTC.

This clonotype occurred many times. The CDR3 loop reads CASSSPGQGATEAFF. CDR3 in DNA: TGTGCCAGCAGCTCACCGGGACAGGGGGCCACTGAAGCTTTCTTT. This chain joins TRBV9 and TRBJ1-1, with TRBD1 identical over 12 bases. The CDR3 contains 15 residues. Germline trimming cut 4 bases from V and 4 bases from J; bases unmatched to any gene: 5. Germline V gene sequence: CDR1 SGDLS, CDR2 YYNGEE.

This clonotype came up many times. The CDR3 here is CASSQDSWEKANTEAFF. CDR3 nucleotide sequence: TGTGCCAGCAGCCAAGATTCGTGGGAGAAGGCGAACACTGAAGCTTTCTTT. The gene calls are TRBV3-1 and TRBJ1-1; the D is unclear. Germline CDR1 LGHDT, CDR2 YNNKEL (reference sequence). The CDR3 runs 17 residues. Trimming removed 0 bases from V and 1 base from J, with 15 bases in between.

This clonotype was detected a few times. The rearrangement uses TRBV5-1 and TRBJ1-1; 10 bases match TRBD1. J was trimmed by 1 base and V by 4 bases; bases with no gene match: 7. The germline V gene has CDR1 SGHRS and CDR2 YFSETQ. The CDR3 has 16 residues. CDR3: CASSLGTGVSNTEAFF. The CDR3 coding sequence is TGCGCCAGCAGCCTCGGGACAGGGGTGTCGAACACTGAAGCTTTCTTT.

This clonotype was counted many times. The chain uses TRBV20-1 and TRBJ1-1; maybe TRBD1 (6 bases). Germline-derived CDR1 and CDR2 are DFQATT and SNEGSKA (reference sequence). Trimming removed 4 bases at V and 1 base at J, with 19 bases between. The CDR3 is made up of 16 amino acids. CDR3 nucleotides: TGCAGTGCTAAAAGGGGGGTCATACAGTCGAACACTGAAGCTTTCTTT. Its protein is CSAKRGVIQSNTEAFF.

This clonotype was counted once. The chain recombines TRBV18 with TRBJ1-2; no reliable D call. This CDR3 has 16 residues. V gave up 3 bases and J gave up 7 bases, with 21 bases separating them. Germline values: CDR1 KGHSH, CDR2 LQKENI. This chain's CDR3 is CASSPLRDPLSRGYTF. The CDR3, as DNA: TGTGCCAGCTCACCTCTCCGTGACCCCCTATCTCGTGGCTACACCTTC. Supplemented by reference TRBV18 and TRBJ1-2, the full variable domain reads NAGVMQNPRHLVRRRGQEARLRCSPMKGHSHVYWYRQLPEEGLKFMVYLQKENIIDESGMPKERFSAEFPKEGPSILRIQQVVRGDSAAYFCASSPLRDPLSRGYTFGSGTRLTVV.